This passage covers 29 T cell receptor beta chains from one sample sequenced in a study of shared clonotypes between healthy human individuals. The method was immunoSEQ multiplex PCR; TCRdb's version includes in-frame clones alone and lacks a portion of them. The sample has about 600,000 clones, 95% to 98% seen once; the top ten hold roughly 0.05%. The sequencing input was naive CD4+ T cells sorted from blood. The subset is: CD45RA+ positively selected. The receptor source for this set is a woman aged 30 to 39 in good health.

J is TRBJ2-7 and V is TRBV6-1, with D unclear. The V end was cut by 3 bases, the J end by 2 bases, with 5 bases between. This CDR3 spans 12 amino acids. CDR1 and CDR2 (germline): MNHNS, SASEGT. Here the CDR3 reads CASSEETYEQYF. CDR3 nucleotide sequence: TGTGCCAGCAGTGAGGAGACCTACGAGCAGTACTTC.

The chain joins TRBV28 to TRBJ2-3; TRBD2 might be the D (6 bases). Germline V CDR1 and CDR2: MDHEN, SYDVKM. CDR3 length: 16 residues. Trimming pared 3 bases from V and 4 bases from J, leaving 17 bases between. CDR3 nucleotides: TGTGCCAGCAGTTTCCGCGGGACGGTATCGGCAGATACGCAGTATTTT. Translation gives CASSFRGTVSADTQYF.

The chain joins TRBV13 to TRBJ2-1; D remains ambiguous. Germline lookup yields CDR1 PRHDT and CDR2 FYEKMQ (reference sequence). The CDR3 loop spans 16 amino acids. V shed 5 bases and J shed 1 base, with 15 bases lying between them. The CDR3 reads CASSPSRPRSYNEQFF. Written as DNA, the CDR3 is TGTGCCAGCAGCCCCTCTAGACCCCGATCCTACAATGAGCAGTTCTTC.

The CDR3, as DNA: TGTGCCAGCAGCCGGGCGTCCGGTTACTCCTACGAGCAGTACTTC. Its protein is CASSRASGYSYEQYF. The chain combines TRBV11-2 with TRBJ2-7; D gene uncertain. The CDR3 covers 15 residues. CDR1 SGHAT and CDR2 FQNNGV come from the germline V gene. Between the trimmed V and J ends, which lost 5 bases and 0 bases, there was a span of 14 bases.

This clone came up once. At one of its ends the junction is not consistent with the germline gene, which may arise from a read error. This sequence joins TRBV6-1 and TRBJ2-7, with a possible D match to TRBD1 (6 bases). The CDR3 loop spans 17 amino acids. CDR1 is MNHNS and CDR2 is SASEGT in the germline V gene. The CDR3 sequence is CAISEWGPAGRNYEQYF. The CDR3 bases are TGTGCCATCAGTGAGTGGGGGCCGGCCGGACGCAACTACGAGCAGTACTTC.

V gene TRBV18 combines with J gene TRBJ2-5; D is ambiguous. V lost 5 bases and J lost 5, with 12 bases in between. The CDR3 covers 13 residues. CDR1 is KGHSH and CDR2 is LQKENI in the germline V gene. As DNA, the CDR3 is TGTGCCAGCTCAAACGGGCTGGGGGAGACCCAGTACTTC. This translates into CASSNGLGETQYF.

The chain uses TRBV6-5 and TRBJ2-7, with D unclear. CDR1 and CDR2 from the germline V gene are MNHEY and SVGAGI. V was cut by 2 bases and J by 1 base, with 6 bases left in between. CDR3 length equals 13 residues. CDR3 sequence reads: CASSYDGSYEQYF. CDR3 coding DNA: TGTGCCAGCAGTTACGACGGATCCTACGAGCAGTACTTC.

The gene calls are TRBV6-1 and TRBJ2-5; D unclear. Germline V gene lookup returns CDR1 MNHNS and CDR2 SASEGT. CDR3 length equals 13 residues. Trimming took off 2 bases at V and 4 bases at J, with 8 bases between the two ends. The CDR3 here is CASSELPTETQYF. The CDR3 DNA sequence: TGTGCCAGCAGTGAACTCCCCACAGAGACCCAGTACTTC.

DNA of the CDR3: TGTGCCAGCATCCCCCTAGCTGACAGTTACAATGAGCAGTTCTTC. Encoded protein: CASIPLADSYNEQFF. The chain has TRBV27 and TRBJ2-1; D may match TRBD1 or TRBD2 (5 bases each). Between the trimmed V and J ends, which lost 7 bases and 4 bases, there was a span of 17 bases. The CDR3 is 15 residues long. The germline CDR1 and CDR2 sequences are MNHEY and SMNVEV (reference sequence).

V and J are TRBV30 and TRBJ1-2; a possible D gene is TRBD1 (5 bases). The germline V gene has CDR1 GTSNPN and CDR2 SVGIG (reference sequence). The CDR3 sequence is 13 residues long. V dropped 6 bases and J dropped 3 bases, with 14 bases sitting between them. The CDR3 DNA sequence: TGTGCCTGTAGGGCAGACAGCGACTATGGCTACACCTTC. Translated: CACRADSDYGYTF.

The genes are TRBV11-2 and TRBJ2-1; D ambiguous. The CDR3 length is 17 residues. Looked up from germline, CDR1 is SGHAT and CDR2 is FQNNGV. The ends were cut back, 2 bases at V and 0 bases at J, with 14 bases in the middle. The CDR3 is CASSLTPGSSSYNEQFF. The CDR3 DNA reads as TGTGCCAGCAGCTTAACCCCGGGTTCAAGCTCCTACAATGAGCAGTTCTTC. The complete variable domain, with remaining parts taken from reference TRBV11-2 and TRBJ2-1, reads EAGVAQSPRYKIIEKRQSVAFWCNPISGHATLYWYQQILGQGPKLLIQFQNNGVVDDSQLPKDRFSAERLKGVDSTLKIQPAKLEDSAVYLCASSLTPGSSSYNEQFFGPGTRLTVL.

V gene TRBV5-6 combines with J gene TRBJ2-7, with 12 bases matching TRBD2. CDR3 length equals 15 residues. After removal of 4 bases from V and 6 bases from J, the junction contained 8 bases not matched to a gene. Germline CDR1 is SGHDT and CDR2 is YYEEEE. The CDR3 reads CASSPASGRAGEQYF. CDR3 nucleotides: TGTGCCAGCAGCCCGGCTAGCGGGAGGGCCGGCGAGCAGTACTTC.

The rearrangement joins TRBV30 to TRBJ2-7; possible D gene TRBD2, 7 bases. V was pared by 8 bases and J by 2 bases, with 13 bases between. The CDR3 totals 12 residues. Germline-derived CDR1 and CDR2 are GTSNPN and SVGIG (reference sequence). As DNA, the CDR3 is TGTGCCACCGCGGGGGCCACCTACGAGCAGTACTTC. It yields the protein CATAGATYEQYF.

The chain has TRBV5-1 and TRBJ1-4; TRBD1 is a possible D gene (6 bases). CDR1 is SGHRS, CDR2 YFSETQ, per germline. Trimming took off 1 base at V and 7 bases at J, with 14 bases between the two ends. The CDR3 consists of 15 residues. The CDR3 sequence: CASSLTQGLGEKLFF. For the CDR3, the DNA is TGCGCCAGCAGCTTGACGCAGGGGTTGGGTGAAAAACTGTTTTTT.

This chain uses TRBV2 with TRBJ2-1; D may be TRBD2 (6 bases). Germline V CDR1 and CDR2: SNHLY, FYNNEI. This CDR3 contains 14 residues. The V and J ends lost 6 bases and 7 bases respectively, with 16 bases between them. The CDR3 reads CASSGRDFENEQFF. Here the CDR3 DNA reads TGTGCCAGCAGCGGGCGGGATTTTGAAAATGAGCAGTTCTTC.

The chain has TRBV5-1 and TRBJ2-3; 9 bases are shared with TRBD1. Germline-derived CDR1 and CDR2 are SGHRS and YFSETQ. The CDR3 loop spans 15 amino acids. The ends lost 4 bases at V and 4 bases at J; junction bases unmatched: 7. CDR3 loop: CASSRRTGAADTQYF. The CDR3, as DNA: TGCGCCAGCAGCCGGCGGACAGGGGCGGCAGATACGCAGTATTTT.

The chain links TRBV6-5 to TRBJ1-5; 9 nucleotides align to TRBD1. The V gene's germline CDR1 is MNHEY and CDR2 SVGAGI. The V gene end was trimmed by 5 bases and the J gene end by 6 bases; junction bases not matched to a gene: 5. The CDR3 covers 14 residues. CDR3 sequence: CASSLGQGFQPQHF. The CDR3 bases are TGTGCCAGCAGTCTGGGACAGGGTTTTCAGCCCCAGCATTTT.

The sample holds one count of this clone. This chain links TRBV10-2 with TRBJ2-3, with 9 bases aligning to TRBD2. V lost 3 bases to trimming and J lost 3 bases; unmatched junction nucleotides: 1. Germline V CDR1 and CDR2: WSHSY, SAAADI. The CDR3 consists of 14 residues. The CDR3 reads CASSDTSGTDTQYF. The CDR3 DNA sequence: TGCGCCAGCAGTGACACTAGCGGGACAGATACGCAGTATTTT.

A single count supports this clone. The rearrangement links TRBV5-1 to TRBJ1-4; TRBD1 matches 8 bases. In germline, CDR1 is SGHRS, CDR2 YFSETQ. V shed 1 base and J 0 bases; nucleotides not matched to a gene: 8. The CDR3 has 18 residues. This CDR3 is CASSLLRTGSATNEKLFF. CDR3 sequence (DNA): TGCGCCAGCAGCTTGCTTAGGACAGGGTCTGCAACTAATGAAAAACTGTTTTTT.

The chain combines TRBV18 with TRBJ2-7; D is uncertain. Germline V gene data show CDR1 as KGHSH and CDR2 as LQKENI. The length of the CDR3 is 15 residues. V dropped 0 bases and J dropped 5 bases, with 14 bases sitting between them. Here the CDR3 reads CASSPPSPEGHEQYF. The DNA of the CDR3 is TGTGCCAGCTCACCACCATCACCGGAAGGGCACGAGCAGTACTTC.

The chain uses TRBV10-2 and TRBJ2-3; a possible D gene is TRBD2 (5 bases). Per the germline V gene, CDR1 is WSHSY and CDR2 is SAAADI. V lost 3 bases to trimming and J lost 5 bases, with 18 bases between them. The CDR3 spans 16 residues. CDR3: CASSDGWEPRRDTQYF. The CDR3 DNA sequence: TGCGCCAGCAGTGATGGGTGGGAGCCCAGAAGAGATACGCAGTATTTT.

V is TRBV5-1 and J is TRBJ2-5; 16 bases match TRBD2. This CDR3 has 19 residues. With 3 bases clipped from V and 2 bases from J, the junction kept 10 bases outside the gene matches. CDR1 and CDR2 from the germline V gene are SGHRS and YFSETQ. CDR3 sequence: CASSWRGTSGRGLQETQYF. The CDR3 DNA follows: TGCGCCAGCAGCTGGAGGGGGACTAGCGGGAGGGGACTTCAAGAGACCCAGTACTTC.

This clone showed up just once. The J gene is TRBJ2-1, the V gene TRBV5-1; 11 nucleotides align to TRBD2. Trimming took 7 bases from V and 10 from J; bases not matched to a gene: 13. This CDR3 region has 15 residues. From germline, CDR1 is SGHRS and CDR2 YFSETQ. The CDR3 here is CASRPTSGTRGEQFF. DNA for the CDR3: TGCGCCAGCCGGCCGACTAGCGGGACCAGAGGGGAGCAGTTCTTC.

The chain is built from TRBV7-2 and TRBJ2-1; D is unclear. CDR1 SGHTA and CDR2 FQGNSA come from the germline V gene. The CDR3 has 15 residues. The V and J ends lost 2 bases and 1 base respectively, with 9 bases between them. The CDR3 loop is CASSLLPLSYNEQFF. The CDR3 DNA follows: TGTGCCAGCAGCTTATTACCCCTGTCCTACAATGAGCAGTTCTTC.

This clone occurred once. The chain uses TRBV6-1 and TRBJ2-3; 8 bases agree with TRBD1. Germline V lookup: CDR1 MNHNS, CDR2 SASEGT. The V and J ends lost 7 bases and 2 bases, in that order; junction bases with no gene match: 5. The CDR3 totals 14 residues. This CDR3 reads CASKRTGPTDTQYF. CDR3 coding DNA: TGTGCCAGCAAAAGGACAGGGCCCACAGATACGCAGTATTTT.

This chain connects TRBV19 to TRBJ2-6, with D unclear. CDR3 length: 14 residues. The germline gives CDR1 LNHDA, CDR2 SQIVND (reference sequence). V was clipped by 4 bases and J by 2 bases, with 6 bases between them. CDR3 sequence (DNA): TGTGCCAGTAGTAACTCGGCTGGGGCCAACGTCCTGACTTTC. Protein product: CASSNSAGANVLTF. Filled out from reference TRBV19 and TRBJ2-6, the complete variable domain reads DGGITQSPKYLFRKEGQNVTLSCEQNLNHDAMYWYRQDPGQGLRLIYYSQIVNDFQKGDIAEGYSVSREKKESFPLTVTSAQKNPTAFYLCASSNSAGANVLTFGAGSRLTVL.

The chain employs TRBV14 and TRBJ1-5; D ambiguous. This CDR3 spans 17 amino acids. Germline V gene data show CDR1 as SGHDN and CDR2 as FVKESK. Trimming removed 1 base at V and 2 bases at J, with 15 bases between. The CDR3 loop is CASSQADILWGNQPQHF. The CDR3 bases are TGTGCCAGCAGCCAAGCAGACATTCTGTGGGGCAATCAGCCCCAGCATTTT.

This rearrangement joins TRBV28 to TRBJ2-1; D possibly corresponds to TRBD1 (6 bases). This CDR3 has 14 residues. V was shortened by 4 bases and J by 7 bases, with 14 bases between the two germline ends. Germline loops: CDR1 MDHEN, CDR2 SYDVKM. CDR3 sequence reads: CASSSRRGGNEQFF. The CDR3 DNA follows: TGTGCCAGCAGTTCCCGACGAGGGGGAAATGAGCAGTTCTTC.

CDR3 protein: CASSLPPSGGSYEQYF. Here the CDR3 DNA reads TGCGCCAGCAGCCTCCCTCCTAGCGGTGGTTCCTACGAGCAGTACTTC. The V gene is TRBV5-1, the J gene TRBJ2-7; TRBD2 matches at 7 bases. J lost 1 base, V lost 4 bases, and 11 bases had no gene match. The CDR3 is made up of 16 amino acids. CDR1 is SGHRS and CDR2 is YFSETQ in the germline V gene.